This TCR beta chain was sequenced in a study of metastatic and nonmetastatic thyroid tumors. Study as a whole: Blood and tumor or nodule tissue repertoires from malignant and benign thyroid patients were compared. The study, taken as a whole, reports: Reports indicated that malignant thyroid tumors showed significantly higher TCR beta diversity than benign nodules did, in blood and tumor.

Per the study methods: Built for papillary thyroid cancer, a distant-metastasis classifier drew on CDR3 differences across clinicopathological groups. TCRdb reprocessed the PCR reads using MiXCR. These V and J calls rely on TCRdb rather than the paper's analysis. Of 20,000 to 25,000 clones listed, about 20% are singletons. Patients underwent thyroid surgery, and none had received any treatment before it. The table lists this clone with many counts. Its antigen is currently unknown. Trimming at V came to 4 bases and at J to 1 base, leaving 2 bases not matched to a gene. This CDR3 is built from 14 residues. The germline gives CDR1 SGHRS, CDR2 YFSETQ.

The material sequenced was tumor tissue. The TCR comes from a female donor with papillary thyroid cancer or a benign thyroid nodule (not recorded which). Some clones in this sample may be carry-over from other donors' samples. The chain uses TRBV5-1 and TRBJ2-3; 8 bases are a match to TRBD1. The CDR3 region has the DNA TGCGCCAGCAGCGAGGGACAGGGCACAGATACGCAGTATTTT. This translates into CASSEGQGTDTQYF.